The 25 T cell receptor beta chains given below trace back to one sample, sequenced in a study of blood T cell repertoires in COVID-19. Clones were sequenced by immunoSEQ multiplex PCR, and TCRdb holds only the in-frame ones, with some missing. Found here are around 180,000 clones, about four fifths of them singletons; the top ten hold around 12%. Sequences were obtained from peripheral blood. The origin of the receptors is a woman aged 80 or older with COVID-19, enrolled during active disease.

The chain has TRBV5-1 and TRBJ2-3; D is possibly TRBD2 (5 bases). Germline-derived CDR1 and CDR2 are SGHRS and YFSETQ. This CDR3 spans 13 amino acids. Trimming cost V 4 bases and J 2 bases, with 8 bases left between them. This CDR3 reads CASSRDYTDTQYF. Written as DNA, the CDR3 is TGCGCCAGCAGCCGGGATTACACAGATACGCAGTATTTT. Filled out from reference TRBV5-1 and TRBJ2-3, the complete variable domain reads KAGVTQTPRYLIKTRGQQVTLSCSPISGHRSVSWYQQTPGQGLQFLFEYFSETQRNKGNFPGRFSGRQFSNSRSEMNVSTLELGDSALYLCASSRDYTDTQYFGPGTRLTVL.

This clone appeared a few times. CDR3 amino acids: CASSVGARAGETQYF. The CDR3 DNA follows: TGTGCCAGCAGCGTAGGGGCCAGGGCAGGAGAGACCCAGTACTTC. The V and J genes are TRBV9 and TRBJ2-5; possibly TRBD1 for D (5 bases). The CDR3 loop spans 15 amino acids. V was trimmed by 0 bases and J by 4 bases, leaving 13 bases between them. Germline-derived CDR1 and CDR2 are SGDLS and YYNGEE.

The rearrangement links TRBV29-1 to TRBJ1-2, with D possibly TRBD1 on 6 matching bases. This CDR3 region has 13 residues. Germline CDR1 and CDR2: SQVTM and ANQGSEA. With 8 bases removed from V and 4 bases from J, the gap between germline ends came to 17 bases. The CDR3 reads CSITGTTGYGYTF. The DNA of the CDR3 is TGCAGCATCACCGGGACAACCGGCTATGGCTACACCTTC.

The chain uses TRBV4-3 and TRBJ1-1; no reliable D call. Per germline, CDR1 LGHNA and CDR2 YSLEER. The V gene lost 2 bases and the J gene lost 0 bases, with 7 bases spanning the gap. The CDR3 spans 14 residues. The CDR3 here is CASSQQIMNTEAFF. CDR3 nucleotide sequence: TGCGCCAGCAGCCAACAGATCATGAACACTGAAGCTTTCTTT.

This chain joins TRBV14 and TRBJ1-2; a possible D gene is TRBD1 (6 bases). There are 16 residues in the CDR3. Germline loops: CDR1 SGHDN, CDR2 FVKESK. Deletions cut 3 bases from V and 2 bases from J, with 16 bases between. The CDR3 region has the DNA TGTGCCAGCAGCCAGCTGACAGGAAATGTAAACTATGGCTACACCTTC. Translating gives CASSQLTGNVNYGYTF.

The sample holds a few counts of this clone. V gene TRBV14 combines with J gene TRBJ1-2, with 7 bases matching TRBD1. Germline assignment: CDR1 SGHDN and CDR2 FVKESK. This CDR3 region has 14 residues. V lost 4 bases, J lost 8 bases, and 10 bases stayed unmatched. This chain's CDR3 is CASSPRQGSVGYTF. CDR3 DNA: TGTGCCAGCAGCCCCCGACAGGGATCCGTAGGCTACACCTTC.

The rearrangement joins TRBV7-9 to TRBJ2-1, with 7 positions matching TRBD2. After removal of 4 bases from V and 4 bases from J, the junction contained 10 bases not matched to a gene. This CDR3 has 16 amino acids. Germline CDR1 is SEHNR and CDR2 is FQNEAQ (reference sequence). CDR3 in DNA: TGTGCCAGCAGCTCCCCCGGTGCGGGAGATTACAATGAGCAGTTCTTC. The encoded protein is CASSSPGAGDYNEQFF.

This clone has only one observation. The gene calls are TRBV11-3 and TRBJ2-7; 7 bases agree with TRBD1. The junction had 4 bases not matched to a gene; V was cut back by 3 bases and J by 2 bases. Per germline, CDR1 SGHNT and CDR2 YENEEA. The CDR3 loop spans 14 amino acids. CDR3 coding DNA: TGTGCCAGCAGCTTTTGGGACAGCGCCTACGAGCAGTACTTC. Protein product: CASSFWDSAYEQYF.

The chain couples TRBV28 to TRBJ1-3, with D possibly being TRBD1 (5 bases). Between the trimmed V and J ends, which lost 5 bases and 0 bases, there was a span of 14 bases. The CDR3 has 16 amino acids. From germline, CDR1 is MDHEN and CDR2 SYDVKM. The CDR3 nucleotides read TGTGCCAGCAGTGCCCCAGGGCGACTCTCTGGAAACACCATATATTTT. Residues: CASSAPGRLSGNTIYF.

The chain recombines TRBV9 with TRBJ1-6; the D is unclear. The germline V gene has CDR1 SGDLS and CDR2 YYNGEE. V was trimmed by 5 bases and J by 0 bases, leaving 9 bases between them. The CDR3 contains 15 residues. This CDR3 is CASRPGISYNSPLHF. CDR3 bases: TGTGCCAGCAGACCCGGGATCTCCTATAATTCACCCCTCCACTTT.

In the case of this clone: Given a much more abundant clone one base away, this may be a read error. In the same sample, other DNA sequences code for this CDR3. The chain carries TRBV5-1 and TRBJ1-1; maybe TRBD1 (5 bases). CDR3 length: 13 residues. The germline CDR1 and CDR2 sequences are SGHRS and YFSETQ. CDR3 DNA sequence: TGCGCCAGCAGCTTGTGGCGGGGCACTGAGGCTTTCTTT. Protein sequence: CASSLWRGTEAFF.

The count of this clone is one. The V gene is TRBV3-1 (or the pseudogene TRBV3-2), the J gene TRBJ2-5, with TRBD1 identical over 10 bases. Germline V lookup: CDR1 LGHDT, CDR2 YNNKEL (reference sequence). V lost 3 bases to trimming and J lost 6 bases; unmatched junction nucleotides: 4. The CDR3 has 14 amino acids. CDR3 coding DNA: TGTGCCAGCAGCCATGGGACAGGGGAGAAGACCCAGTACTTC. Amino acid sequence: CASSHGTGEKTQYF.

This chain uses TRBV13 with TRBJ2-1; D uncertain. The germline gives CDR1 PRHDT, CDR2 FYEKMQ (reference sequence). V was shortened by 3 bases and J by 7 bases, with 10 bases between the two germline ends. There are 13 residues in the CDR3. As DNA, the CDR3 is TGTGCCAGCAGCTTGATCAGTGGTAATGAGCAGTTCTTC. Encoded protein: CASSLISGNEQFF.

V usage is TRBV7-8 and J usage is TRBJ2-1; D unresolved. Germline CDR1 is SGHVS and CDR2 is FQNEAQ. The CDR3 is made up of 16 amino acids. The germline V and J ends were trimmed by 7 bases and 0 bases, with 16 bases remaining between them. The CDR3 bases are TGTGCCAGCATACCACTATTCGTGGGCTCCTACAATGAGCAGTTCTTC. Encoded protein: CASIPLFVGSYNEQFF. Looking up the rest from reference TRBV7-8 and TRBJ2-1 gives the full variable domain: GAGVSQSPRYKVAKRGQDVALRCDPISGHVSLFWYQQALGQGPEFLTYFQNEAQLDKSGLPSDRFFAERPEGSVSTLKIQRTQQEDSAVYLCASIPLFVGSYNEQFFGPGTRLTVL.

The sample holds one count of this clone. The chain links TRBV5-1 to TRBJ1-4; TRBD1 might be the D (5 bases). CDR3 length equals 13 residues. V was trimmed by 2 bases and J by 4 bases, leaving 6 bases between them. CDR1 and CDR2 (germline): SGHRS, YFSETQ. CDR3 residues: CASSFDSNEKLFF. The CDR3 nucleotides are TGCGCCAGCAGCTTCGACAGTAATGAAAAACTGTTTTTT.

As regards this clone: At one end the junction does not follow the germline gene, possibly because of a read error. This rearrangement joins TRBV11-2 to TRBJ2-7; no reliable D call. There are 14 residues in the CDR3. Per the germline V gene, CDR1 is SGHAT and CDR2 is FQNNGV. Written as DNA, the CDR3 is TGTGCCAGCAGCTTAGCCACTACCCGCTACGGGCAGTACTTC. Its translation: CASSLATTRYGQYF.

CDR3 in DNA: TGTGCCAGTAAGCGGGCGTTGAACACCGGGGAGCTGTTTTTT. Amino acid sequence: CASKRALNTGELFF. The chain combines TRBV19 with TRBJ2-2, with TRBD2 as a possible D gene (6 bases). The CDR3 covers 14 residues. Germline loops: CDR1 LNHDA, CDR2 SQIVND (reference sequence). V was cut by 7 bases and J by 1 base, with 10 bases left in between.

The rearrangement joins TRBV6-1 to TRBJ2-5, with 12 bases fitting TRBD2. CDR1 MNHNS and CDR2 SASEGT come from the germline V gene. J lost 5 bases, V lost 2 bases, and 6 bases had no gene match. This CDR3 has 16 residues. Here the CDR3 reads CASSESRLAGVETQYF. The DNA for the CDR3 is TGTGCCAGCAGTGAAAGTAGACTAGCGGGAGTCGAGACCCAGTACTTC.

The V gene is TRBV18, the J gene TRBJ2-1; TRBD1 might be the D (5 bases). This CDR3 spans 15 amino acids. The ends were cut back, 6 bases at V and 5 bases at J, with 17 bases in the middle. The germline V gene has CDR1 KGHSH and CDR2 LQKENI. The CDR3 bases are TGTGCCAGCTCGCGTTTTAGGGGCGCCAACAATGAGCAGTTCTTC. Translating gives CASSRFRGANNEQFF.

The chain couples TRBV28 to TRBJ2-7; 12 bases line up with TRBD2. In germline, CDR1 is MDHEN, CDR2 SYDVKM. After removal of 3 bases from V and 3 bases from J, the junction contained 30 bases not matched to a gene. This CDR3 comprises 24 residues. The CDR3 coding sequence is TGTGCCAGCAGTTTGTCGCTTGGGCCCAAGTGGGCTAGCGGGAGGGAGAGGCAAAACTACGAGCAGTACTTC. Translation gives CASSLSLGPKWASGRERQNYEQYF.

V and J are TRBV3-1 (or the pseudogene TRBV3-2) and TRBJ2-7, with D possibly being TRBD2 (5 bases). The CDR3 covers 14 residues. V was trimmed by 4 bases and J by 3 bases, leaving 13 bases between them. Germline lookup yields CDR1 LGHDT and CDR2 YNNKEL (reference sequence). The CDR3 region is CASSLERPFYEQYF. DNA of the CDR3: TGTGCCAGCAGCCTTGAGCGGCCCTTCTACGAGCAGTACTTC.

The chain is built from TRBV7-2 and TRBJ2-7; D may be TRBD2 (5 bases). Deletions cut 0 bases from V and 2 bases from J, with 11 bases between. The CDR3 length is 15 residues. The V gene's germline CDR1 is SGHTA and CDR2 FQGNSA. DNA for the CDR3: TGTGCCAGCAGCTTAGCGCGGGTTCAGGCCTACGAGCAGTACTTC. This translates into CASSLARVQAYEQYF.

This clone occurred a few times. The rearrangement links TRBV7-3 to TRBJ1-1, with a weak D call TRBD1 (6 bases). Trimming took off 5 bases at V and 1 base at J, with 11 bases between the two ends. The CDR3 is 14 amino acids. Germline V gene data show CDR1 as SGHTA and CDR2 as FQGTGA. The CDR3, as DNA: TGTGCCAGCAGCCCGGGACACGCGAACACTGAAGCTTTCTTT. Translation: CASSPGHANTEAFF.

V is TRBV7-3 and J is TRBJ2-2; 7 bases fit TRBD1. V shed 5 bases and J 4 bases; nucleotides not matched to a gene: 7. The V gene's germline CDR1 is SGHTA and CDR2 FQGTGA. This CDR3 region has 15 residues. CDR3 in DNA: TGTGCCAGCAGCCCTCGACAGGGTGGCACCGGGGAGCTGTTTTTT. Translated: CASSPRQGGTGELFF.

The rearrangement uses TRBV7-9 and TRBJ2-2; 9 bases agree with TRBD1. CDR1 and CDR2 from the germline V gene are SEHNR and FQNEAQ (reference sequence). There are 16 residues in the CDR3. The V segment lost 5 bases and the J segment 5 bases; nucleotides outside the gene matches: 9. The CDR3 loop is CASSGYTGGATGELFF. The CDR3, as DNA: TGTGCCAGCAGCGGATACACAGGGGGCGCGACCGGGGAGCTGTTTTTT.